A single sample gave rise to the 2 T cell receptor beta chains below, sequenced in a study of T-cell memory formation after mild COVID-19. TCRdb fed the 5' RACE reads into MiXCR, producing one record per CDR3 protein. The sample lists 450,000 to 700,000 distinct CDR3 sequences; under 20% were seen once. Specimen: PBMCs or a T cell subset sorted from them (not recorded which). These receptors were obtained from an adult woman who had mild COVID-19 (a few samples of this study predate the infection). Cell type and time point are not known.

In this sample, this clonotype turned up a few times. The rearrangement links TRBV27 to TRBJ1-2; 7 nucleotides match TRBD1. Germline V gene data show CDR1 as MNHEY and CDR2 as SMNVEV (reference sequence). V lost 7 bases, J lost 4 bases, and 15 bases stayed unmatched. The CDR3 totals 16 residues. The CDR3 region has the DNA TGTGCCAGCACCGCCCTCTCTGAGACAGGGTTCTATGGCTACACCTTC. It yields the protein CASTALSETGFYGYTF.

The chain couples TRBV7-6 to TRBJ2-1; TRBD1 matches at 9 bases. The junction had 6 bases not matched to a gene; V was cut back by 1 base and J by 8 bases. From germline, CDR1 is SGHVS and CDR2 FNYEAQ. The CDR3 has 15 residues. This CDR3 is CASSLGTGALDEQFF. The CDR3 nucleotides are TGTGCCAGCAGCTTAGGGACAGGGGCATTGGATGAGCAGTTCTTC.